Listed below are T cell receptor beta chains from one sample, sequenced in a study of blood T cell repertoires in COVID-19. TCRdb's table, derived via immunoSEQ multiplex PCR, lists solely in-frame clones and lacks some. The sample includes about 180,000 clones, about 83% of them seen just once. The sample taken for sequencing was PBMCs or T cells enriched from blood (not recorded which). These receptors were obtained from a woman aged 30 to 39 who had recovered from COVID-19. Both conserved end residues are part of each CDR3. D genes are given only for firm matches. Not every row has a clone size; where given, it reads once, few, many or a size class.

CDR3 length: 14; J gene: TRBJ1-1; D gene: TRBD1; clone size: once; V gene: TRBV29-1; CDR3 DNA: TGCAGCGCTAGAACCGGGACAGGGGGCACTGAAGCTTTCTTT; CDR3 protein: CSARTGTGGTEAFF
CDR3 length: 15; J gene: TRBJ1-5; D gene: .; clone size: once; V gene: TRBV18; CDR3 DNA: TGTGCCAGCTCAGGACTACCCGGGGACAATCAGCCCCAGCATTTT; CDR3 protein: CASSGLPGDNQPQHF
CDR3 length: 11; J gene: TRBJ2-7; D gene: .; clone size: .; V gene: TRBV29-1; CDR3 DNA: TGCAGCGTTGAACTAGAGCGGCGGCAGTACTTC; CDR3 protein: CSVELERRQYF
CDR3 length: 16; J gene: TRBJ2-5; D gene: TRBD2; clone size: .; V gene: TRBV19; CDR3 DNA: TGTGCCAGTAGTATAGGTCTAGCGGGAGGACGGGAGACCCAGTACTTC; CDR3 protein: CASSIGLAGGRETQYF
CDR3 length: 14; J gene: TRBJ1-6; D gene: TRBD1; clone size: .; V gene: TRBV2; CDR3 DNA: TGTGCCAGCAAAGACAGGGGGCAGAATTCACCCCTCCACTTT; CDR3 protein: CASKDRGQNSPLHF
CDR3 length: 14; J gene: TRBJ1-2; D gene: TRBD1; clone size: .; V gene: TRBV10-3; CDR3 DNA: TGTGCCACGGGGGACCGGCAGGGGGCAGGTGGCTACACCTTC; CDR3 protein: CATGDRQGAGGYTF
CDR3 length: 16; J gene: TRBJ1-5; D gene: .; clone size: .; V gene: TRBV3-1/TRBV3-2; CDR3 DNA: TGTGCCAGCAGCCAAGGTACTGCAAATAGCAATCAGCCCCAGCATTTT; CDR3 protein: CASSQGTANSNQPQHF
CDR3 length: 17; J gene: TRBJ1-4; D gene: TRBD1; clone size: .; V gene: TRBV15; CDR3 DNA: TGTGCCACCAGCAGAGATCCGGCTGCAGGGGGTATTGAAAAACTGTTTTTT; CDR3 protein: CATSRDPAAGGIEKLFF
CDR3 length: 17; J gene: TRBJ1-2; D gene: .; clone size: .; V gene: TRBV19; CDR3 DNA: TGTGCCAGTAGTCGAGAGGCGGACTGGGGTGTGAGCTATGGCTACACCTTC; CDR3 protein: CASSREADWGVSYGYTF
CDR3 length: 17; J gene: TRBJ2-3; D gene: TRBD2; clone size: once; V gene: TRBV5-4; CDR3 DNA: TGTGCCAGCAGCTGGCCGGGACTAGCGGGGGACACAGATACGCAGTATTTT; CDR3 protein: CASSWPGLAGDTDTQYF
CDR3 length: 13; J gene: TRBJ1-4; D gene: .; clone size: few; V gene: TRBV25-1; CDR3 DNA: TGTGCCAGCAGTGTGGGGGCCCGTGAAAAACTGTTTTTT; CDR3 protein: CASSVGAREKLFF
CDR3 length: 15; J gene: TRBJ1-4; D gene: .; clone size: few; V gene: TRBV18; CDR3 DNA: TGTGCCAGCTCACCACCGGCAGGGGAATCTGAAAAACTGTTTTTT; CDR3 protein: CASSPPAGESEKLFF
CDR3 length: 13; J gene: TRBJ1-5; D gene: .; clone size: .; V gene: TRBV10-3; CDR3 DNA: TGTGCCATCAGTGCAGAAAGGGGCCAGCCCCAGCATTTT; CDR3 protein: CAISAERGQPQHF
CDR3 length: 14; J gene: TRBJ2-4; D gene: .; clone size: .; V gene: TRBV19; CDR3 DNA: TGTGCCAGTAGTACAGACCTAGCCAAAAACATTCAGTACTTC; CDR3 protein: CASSTDLAKNIQYF
CDR3 length: 15; J gene: TRBJ1-1; D gene: .; clone size: .; V gene: TRBV28; CDR3 DNA: TGTGCCAGCAGTTTACTTGGACGGGAGAACACTGAAGCTTTCTTT; CDR3 protein: CASSLLGRENTEAFF
CDR3 length: 16; J gene: TRBJ2-5; D gene: TRBD2; clone size: .; V gene: TRBV3-1/TRBV3-2; CDR3 DNA: TGTGCCAGCATTTCGGGTTTGCGGGAGGCCGTGGAGACCCAGTACTTC; CDR3 protein: CASISGLREAVETQYF
CDR3 length: 14; J gene: TRBJ1-1; D gene: TRBD1; clone size: .; V gene: TRBV4-1; CDR3 DNA: TGCGCCAGCAGCCAACCGGGACAGGGTTTTTTCTTCCATTTT; CDR3 protein: CASSQPGQGFFFHF
CDR3 length: 16; J gene: TRBJ2-5; D gene: .; clone size: .; V gene: TRBV11-1; CDR3 DNA: TGTGCCAGCAGCCGCCCCCCTGCGGGGATACAAGAGACCCAGTACTTC; CDR3 protein: CASSRPPAGIQETQYF
CDR3 length: 12; J gene: TRBJ1-1; D gene: .; clone size: .; V gene: TRBV5-1; CDR3 DNA: TGCGCCAGCAGCTTGGTGGGCAGTGAAGCTTTCTTT; CDR3 protein: CASSLVGSEAFF
CDR3 length: 15; J gene: TRBJ2-1; D gene: .; clone size: .; V gene: TRBV28; CDR3 DNA: TGTGCCAGCGTCGAGTCGGGCCTAGCTGGCAATGAGCAGTTCTTC; CDR3 protein: CASVESGLAGNEQFF
CDR3 length: 13; J gene: TRBJ1-2; D gene: .; clone size: .; V gene: TRBV7-8; CDR3 DNA: TGTGCCAGCAGCTTAGCGCCTCTGAGTGGCTACACCTTC; CDR3 protein: CASSLAPLSGYTF
CDR3 length: 13; J gene: TRBJ2-1; D gene: TRBD2; clone size: once; V gene: TRBV6-6; CDR3 DNA: TGTGCCAGCCTAGCGGGAGGTTCCAATGAGCAGTTCTTC; CDR3 protein: CASLAGGSNEQFF
CDR3 length: 14; J gene: TRBJ1-2; D gene: .; clone size: once; V gene: TRBV7-9; CDR3 DNA: TGTGCCAGCAGCTTAGTTTCCGGGGTAGGTGGCTACACCTTC; CDR3 protein: CASSLVSGVGGYTF
CDR3 length: 16; J gene: TRBJ2-4; D gene: .; clone size: .; V gene: TRBV6-5; CDR3 DNA: TGTGCCAGCAGTTACATGGGAAGCGGGGCCAAAAACATTCAGTACTTC; CDR3 protein: CASSYMGSGAKNIQYF